This TCR beta chain was recorded in a study of blood T cell repertoires in COVID-19. Turning to the study itself: Italy, Spain and the United States were the sources of the convalescent and acute COVID-19 samples. Sample material is recorded as cDNA or gDNA derived from T cells, B-cell-depleted T cells, or PBMCs.

Per the study methods: Estimation of nucleated cell counts was performed using reference gene primer amplification. The repertoire was sequenced with immunoSEQ multiplex PCR; TCRdb's copy has only in-frame clones and lacks some. For V, J and clone size, that table is used; D and trimming come from the DNA. The data show 200,000 to 300,000 clones, over 70% seen once. The material sequenced was peripheral blood. The origin of this receptor is a woman at least 80 years old with acute or convalescent COVID-19.

CDR3 protein: CASSLFSGNEAFF. In DNA form, the CDR3 reads TGCGCCAGCAGCTTGTTCTCAGGAAATGAAGCTTTCTTT. The rearrangement joins TRBV5-1 to TRBJ1-1; D is ambiguous. Deletions cut 1 base from V and 7 bases from J, with 11 bases between. CDR1 and CDR2 from the germline V gene are SGHRS and YFSETQ. CDR3 length equals 13 residues.